The 20 T cell receptor beta chains reported below all come from one sample, sequenced in a study of T cells and copy number aberrations in small-cell lung cancer. The method was immunoSEQ multiplex PCR; TCRdb's version includes in-frame clones alone and lacks a portion of them. The sample consists of 300 to 500 clones, over 75% of them appearing once. Source material: tumor tissue. The origin of the receptors is a woman aged 70-85 years with small cell lung cancer.

In its sample, this clone was seen once. V gene TRBV18 combines with J gene TRBJ1-5, with D uncertain. The CDR3 sequence is 14 residues long. Trimming took 2 bases from V and 4 from J, leaving 9 bases between them. CDR1 and CDR2 (germline): KGHSH, LQKENI. The CDR3 DNA is TGTGCCAGCTCACCAAAAATTACTAATCAGCCCCAGCATTTT. Translating it yields CASSPKITNQPQHF.

A few counts support this clone. The chain joins TRBV5-1 to TRBJ2-3; a possible D gene is TRBD1 (5 bases). Germline values: CDR1 SGHRS, CDR2 YFSETQ. The CDR3 has 16 residues. V lost 0 bases to trimming and J lost 3 bases, with 14 bases between them. The CDR3 loop reads CASSLEQASRTDTQYF. CDR3 nucleotides: TGCGCCAGCAGCTTGGAACAGGCCTCTCGGACAGATACGCAGTATTTT.

The rearrangement joins TRBV19 to TRBJ2-7; D is uncertain. This CDR3 region has 17 residues. Germline V gene sequence: CDR1 LNHDA, CDR2 SQIVND (reference sequence). Trimming took off 1 base at V and 0 bases at J, with 16 bases between the two ends. The CDR3 coding sequence is TGTGCCAGTAGTATAGTGGGCGGCGGTCTAAACTCCTACGAGCAGTACTTC. Translation gives CASSIVGGGLNSYEQYF. The whole variable domain, filled in from reference TRBV19 and TRBJ2-7, reads DGGITQSPKYLFRKEGQNVTLSCEQNLNHDAMYWYRQDPGQGLRLIYYSQIVNDFQKGDIAEGYSVSREKKESFPLTVTSAQKNPTAFYLCASSIVGGGLNSYEQYFGPGTRLTVT.

The rearrangement links TRBV6-1 to TRBJ2-6; tentative D call: TRBD1 (5 bases). The length of the CDR3 is 18 residues. The V and J ends lost 2 bases and 5 bases respectively, with 19 bases between them. CDR1 is MNHNS and CDR2 is SASEGT in the germline V gene. In DNA form, the CDR3 reads TGTGCCAGCAGTGAAATGCAAGGGGAACAAAGTCGGGCCAACGTCCTGACTTTC. Translated: CASSEMQGEQSRANVLTF.

The V and J genes are TRBV2 and TRBJ2-1, with 12 bases aligning to TRBD2. From germline, CDR1 is SNHLY and CDR2 FYNNEI. The CDR3 is 16 amino acids. The V and J ends lost 5 bases and 0 bases, in that order; junction bases with no gene match: 2. The CDR3 is CASSLTSGSSYNEQFF. CDR3 bases: TGTGCCAGCAGTCTGACTAGCGGGAGCTCCTACAATGAGCAGTTCTTC.

The V gene is TRBV5-1, the J gene TRBJ1-4; 11 bases line up with TRBD1. Germline CDR1 is SGHRS and CDR2 is YFSETQ. J was trimmed by 6 bases and V by 4 bases; bases with no gene match: 5. The CDR3 length is 15 residues. The CDR3 DNA sequence: TGCGCCAGCAGCACGGACAGGGGGCGAGATGAAAAACTGTTTTTT. Protein: CASSTDRGRDEKLFF.

This clone was observed a single time. The chain is built from TRBV7-3 and TRBJ1-5; a weak D match, TRBD1 (5 bases). V was pared by 2 bases and J by 2 bases, with 10 bases between. This CDR3 contains 15 residues. Germline CDR1 is SGHTA and CDR2 is FQGTGA. The CDR3 loop is CASSLFAGRNQPQHF. The CDR3 DNA sequence: TGTGCCAGCAGCTTATTTGCAGGGCGCAATCAGCCCCAGCATTTT.

The V and J genes are TRBV18 and TRBJ2-2; D possibly corresponds to TRBD1 (6 bases). Between the trimmed V and J ends, which lost 2 bases and 0 bases, there was a span of 10 bases. This CDR3 has 16 residues. The germline V gene encodes CDR1 KGHSH and CDR2 LQKENI. The CDR3 DNA reads as TGTGCCAGCTCACCATCCGGGACAACGAACACCGGGGAGCTGTTTTTT. Amino acid sequence: CASSPSGTTNTGELFF.

In DNA, the CDR3 is TGTGCCAGCAGCCCAGACAGTTTTAGCAATCAGCCCCAGCATTTT. Its translation is CASSPDSFSNQPQHF. The chain has TRBV7-9 and TRBJ1-5, with D possibly being TRBD1 (5 bases). The CDR3 spans 15 residues. V was trimmed by 5 bases and J by 0 bases, leaving 11 bases between them. CDR1 is SEHNR and CDR2 is FQNEAQ in the germline V gene (reference sequence).

V and J are TRBV28 and TRBJ2-6; D not resolved. CDR3 length: 18 amino acids. The V end lost 5 bases, the J end lost 5 bases, and 22 bases lay between the germline ends. Germline lookup yields CDR1 MDHEN and CDR2 SYDVKM. CDR3 in amino acids: CASSRSVPTQSRANVLTF. The CDR3 nucleotides read TGTGCCAGCAGTAGATCGGTTCCTACACAAAGTCGGGCCAACGTCCTGACTTTC. Looking up the rest from reference TRBV28 and TRBJ2-6 gives the full variable domain: DVKVTQSSRYLVKRTGEKVFLECVQDMDHENMFWYRQDPGLGLRLIYFSYDVKMKEKGDIPEGYSVSREKKERFSLILESASTNQTSMYLCASSRSVPTQSRANVLTFGAGSRLTVL.

This sequence joins TRBV2 and TRBJ2-3; D gene ambiguous. The CDR3 extends over 16 amino acids. CDR1 and CDR2 (germline): SNHLY, FYNNEI. Trimming took off 8 bases at V and 0 bases at J, with 18 bases between the two ends. The CDR3 coding sequence is TGTGCCAGCCGCATCGGTTTATCAGCTAGCACAGATACGCAGTATTTT. Amino acid sequence: CASRIGLSASTDTQYF.

The gene calls are TRBV5-1 and TRBJ2-1; D may be TRBD1 or TRBD2 (6 bases each). The CDR3 covers 15 residues. V was cut by 2 bases and J by 6 bases, with 15 bases left in between. Germline assignment: CDR1 SGHRS and CDR2 YFSETQ. CDR3 region: CASSFSGGAPNEQFF. The CDR3 coding sequence is TGCGCCAGCAGCTTCTCCGGGGGCGCCCCCAATGAGCAGTTCTTC.

This clone occurred once. The chain couples TRBV19 to TRBJ2-7; 8 bases line up with TRBD1. There are 14 residues in the CDR3. The ends lost 3 bases at V and 2 bases at J; junction bases unmatched: 3. Germline V gene data show CDR1 as LNHDA and CDR2 as SQIVND (reference sequence). CDR3 in DNA: TGTGCCAGTAGTATGGGGACAGGTCCCTACGAGCAGTACTTC. It is translated as CASSMGTGPYEQYF.

This chain links TRBV7-8 with TRBJ2-7; 9 bases match TRBD1. Germline CDR1 SGHVS, CDR2 FQNEAQ. The V and J ends lost 0 bases and 7 bases, in that order; junction bases with no gene match: 4. The CDR3 extends over 14 amino acids. Here the CDR3 DNA reads TGTGCCAGCAGCTTAGCGGACAGGGGTAAAGAGCAGTACTTC. Translated, it gives CASSLADRGKEQYF. Drawing the rest from reference TRBV7-8 and TRBJ2-7, the complete variable domain is GAGVSQSPRYKVAKRGQDVALRCDPISGHVSLFWYQQALGQGPEFLTYFQNEAQLDKSGLPSDRFFAERPEGSVSTLKIQRTQQEDSAVYLCASSLADRGKEQYFGPGTRLTVT.

This clone was found a few times. This sequence joins TRBV9 and TRBJ1-4; 7 bases line up with TRBD1. CDR1 is SGDLS and CDR2 is YYNGEE in the germline V gene. This CDR3 has 15 amino acids. Trimming at V came to 4 bases and at J to 3 bases, leaving 6 bases not matched to a gene. CDR3: CASSPGTASNEKLFF. DNA of the CDR3: TGTGCCAGCAGCCCTGGGACAGCGTCTAATGAAAAACTGTTTTTT.

This chain uses TRBV7-3 with TRBJ2-7; D perhaps matches TRBD1 (5 bases). Per germline, CDR1 SGHTA and CDR2 FQGTGA. Between the trimmed V and J ends, which lost 2 bases and 5 bases, there was a span of 16 bases. CDR3 length equals 15 residues. The CDR3 reads CASSLSAGKIDEQYF. CDR3 DNA: TGTGCCAGCAGCTTATCGGCAGGGAAGATCGACGAGCAGTACTTC.

Points on this clone: One end of the junction varies from germline; a read error may be responsible. The J gene is TRBJ2-5, the V gene TRBV2, with D unclear. Per germline, CDR1 SNHLY and CDR2 FYNNEI. The CDR3 is 11 residues long. The CDR3 nucleotides are TGTGCCAGCATTGAACAAGAGACCCAGTACTTC. Protein sequence: CASIEQETQYF. Full variable domain (missing parts from reference TRBV2 and TRBJ2-5): EPEVTQTPSHQVTQMGQEVILRCVPISNHLYFYWYRQILGQKVEFLVSFYNNEISEKSEIFDDQFSVERPDGSNFTLKIRSTKLEDSAMYFCASIEQETQYFGPGTRLLVL.

The chain has TRBV30 and TRBJ2-1; 11 bases are a match to TRBD2. The J segment lost 9 bases and the V segment lost 7 bases, leaving 11 bases of the junction unmatched. The CDR3 runs 14 residues. Germline CDR1 is GTSNPN and CDR2 is SVGIG (reference sequence). In DNA, the CDR3 is TGTGCCTTTAAGGGGACTAGCGGATTTAGTGAGCAGTTCTTC. This gives the protein CAFKGTSGFSEQFF.

Worth noting for this clone: This CDR3 fails to terminate in the conserved phenylalanine or tryptophan, so it likely reflects a read error. The rearrangement joins TRBV18 to TRBJ1-4, with D possibly matching TRBD1 (5 bases). Germline loops: CDR1 KGHSH, CDR2 LQKENI. The CDR3 totals 13 residues. Trimming took 6 bases from V and 5 from J, leaving 10 bases between them. The CDR3 loop reads CASSLRGNEKLFC. In DNA form, the CDR3 reads TGTGCCAGCTCTCTAAGGGGCAATGAAAAACTGTTTTGT.

Details on this clone: Because it lacks the conserved phenylalanine or tryptophan at the end, this CDR3 is likely a read error. Other DNA sequences in this sample translate to the same CDR3. Here the CDR3 DNA reads TGTGCCAGCTCGTTAGGAGGTAATGAAAAACTGTTTTGT. Its protein is CASSLGGNEKLFC. The rearrangement uses TRBV18 and TRBJ1-4; D unclear. The germline V and J ends were trimmed by 6 bases and 4 bases, with 9 bases remaining between them. The CDR3 has 13 amino acids. The germline V gene has CDR1 KGHSH and CDR2 LQKENI.